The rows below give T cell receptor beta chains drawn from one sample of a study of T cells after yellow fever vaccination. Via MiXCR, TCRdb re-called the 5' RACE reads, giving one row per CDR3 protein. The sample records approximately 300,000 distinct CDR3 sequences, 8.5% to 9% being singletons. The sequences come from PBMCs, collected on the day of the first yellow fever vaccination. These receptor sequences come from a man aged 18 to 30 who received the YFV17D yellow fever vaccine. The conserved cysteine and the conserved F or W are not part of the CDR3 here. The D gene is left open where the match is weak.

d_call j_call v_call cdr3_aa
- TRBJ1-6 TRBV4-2 ASSQVAGDNSPLH
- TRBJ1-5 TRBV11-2 ASSTSLGQPQH
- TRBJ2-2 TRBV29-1 SVLDSFGIAGELF
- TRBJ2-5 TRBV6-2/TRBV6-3 ASSSIGTQY
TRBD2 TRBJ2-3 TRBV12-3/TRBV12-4 TSSWTSGGVSSTDTQY
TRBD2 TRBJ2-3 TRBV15 ATSRDGEGDTQY
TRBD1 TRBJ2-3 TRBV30 AWSVLTGGAQY
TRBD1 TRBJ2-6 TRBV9 ASSEGQGMAGANVLT
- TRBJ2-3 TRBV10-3 AISETATTDTQY
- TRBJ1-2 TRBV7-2 ASSSTGFDYGYT
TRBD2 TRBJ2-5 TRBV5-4 ASSFLAGVQETQY
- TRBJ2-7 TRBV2 TSSLVWRHRTAYEQY
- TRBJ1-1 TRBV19 ASSIAGGLNTEAF
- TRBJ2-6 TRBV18 ASSPDLSGANVLT
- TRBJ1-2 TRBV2 ASSDPGRSNYGYT
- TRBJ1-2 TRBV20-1 SVLDRNNYGYT
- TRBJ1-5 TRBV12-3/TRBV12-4 ASSLGMPQH
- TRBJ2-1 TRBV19 ASSPGPFSGARNEQF
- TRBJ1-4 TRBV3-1 ASSQDYTPITNEKLF